The T cell receptor beta chain described here comes from a study of shared clonotypes between healthy human individuals. Selected positively for CCR7 and CD45RO-negative, naive CD8 cells excluded terminally differentiated effector memory CD45RA+ cells. Trimming took 4 bases from V and 4 from J; bases not matched to a gene: 2. Germline V gene data show CDR1 as MNHEY and CDR2 as SMNVEV (reference sequence). The CDR3 spans 14 residues. Assay: immunoSEQ multiplex PCR; the TCRdb copy retains only in-frame clones and omits some. The table records some 1,900,000 clones, about 95% of them present only once. This receptor was identified in a young man in good health. The sequenced material came from naive CD8+ T cells sorted from blood. This rearrangement joins TRBV27 to TRBJ2-1; 9 bases map to TRBD1. CDR3 sequence reads: CASSWGTGYNEQFF. CDR3 nucleotides: TGTGCCAGCAGTTGGGGGACAGGGTACAATGAGCAGTTCTTC.